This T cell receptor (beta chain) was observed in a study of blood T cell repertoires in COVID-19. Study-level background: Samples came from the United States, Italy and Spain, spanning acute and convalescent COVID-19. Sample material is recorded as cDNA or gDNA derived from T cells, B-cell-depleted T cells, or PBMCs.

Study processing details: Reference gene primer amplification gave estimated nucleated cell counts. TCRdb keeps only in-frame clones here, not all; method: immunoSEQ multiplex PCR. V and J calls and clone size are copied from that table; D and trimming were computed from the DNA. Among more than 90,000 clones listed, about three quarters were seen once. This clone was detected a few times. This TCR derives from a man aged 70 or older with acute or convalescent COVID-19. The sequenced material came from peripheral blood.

The CDR3 sequence: CASSSRDRGHYNEQFF. CDR3 sequence (DNA): TGTGCCAGCAGCTCTCGGGACAGGGGCCACTACAATGAGCAGTTCTTC. The chain links TRBV7-9 to TRBJ2-1; TRBD1 matches at 10 bases. J lost 3 bases, V lost 4 bases, and 6 bases had no gene match. The V gene's germline CDR1 is SEHNR and CDR2 FQNEAQ (reference sequence). The CDR3 sequence is 16 residues long.